This T cell receptor (beta chain) was observed in a study of T cell changes during pregnancy in multiple sclerosis. After removal of 7 bases from V and 4 bases from J, the junction contained 9 bases not matched to a gene. The CDR3 sequence is 16 residues long. In germline, CDR1 is MNHEY, CDR2 SMNVEV (reference sequence). Libraries were prepared by immunoSEQ multiplex PCR; TCRdb keeps only in-frame clonotypes and omits some of them. The sample holds tens of thousands of clones, roughly 87% seen once. Material: CD8+ T cells from peripheral blood mononuclear cells, obtained in the first trimester of pregnancy. V and J are TRBV27 and TRBJ2-3, with 12 bases aligning to TRBD2. The TCR comes from a female donor with multiple sclerosis, enrolled in a pregnancy study. The CDR3 bases are TGTGCCAGCATTCCAAGACTAGCGGGAGACGCAGATACGCAGTATTTT. This translates into CASIPRLAGDADTQYF.